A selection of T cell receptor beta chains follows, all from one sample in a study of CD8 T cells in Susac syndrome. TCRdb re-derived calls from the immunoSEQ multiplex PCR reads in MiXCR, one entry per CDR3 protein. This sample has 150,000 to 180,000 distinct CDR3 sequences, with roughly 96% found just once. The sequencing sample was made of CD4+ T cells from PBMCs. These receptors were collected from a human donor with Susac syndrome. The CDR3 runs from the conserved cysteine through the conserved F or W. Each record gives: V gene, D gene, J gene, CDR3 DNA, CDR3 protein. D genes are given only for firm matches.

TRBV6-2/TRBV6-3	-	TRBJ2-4	TGTGCCAGCAGTTTCGGACCAAGAGACATTCAGTACTTC	CASSFGPRDIQYF
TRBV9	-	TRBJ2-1	TGTGCCAGCAGCGTGTCGAGGTTAAACAATGAGCAGTTCTTC	CASSVSRLNNEQFF
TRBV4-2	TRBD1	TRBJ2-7	TGTGCCAGCAGCCAACCCGACAGGGGAAGGCAGGACGAGCAGTACTTC	CASSQPDRGRQDEQYF
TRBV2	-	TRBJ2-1	TGTGCCAGCAGTGCTTACAATGAGCAGTTCTTC	CASSAYNEQFF
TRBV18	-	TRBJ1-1	TGTGCCAGCTCACCGGATACTGAAGCTTTCTTT	CASSPDTEAFF
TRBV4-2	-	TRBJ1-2	TGTGCCAGCAGCCAAGCGGCAGGGAGCGGTGGCTACACCTTC	CASSQAAGSGGYTF
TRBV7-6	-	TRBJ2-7	TGTGCCAGCAGCTTAGGACCGGACTCTCTCCTCTCCTACGAGCAGTACTTC	CASSLGPDSLLSYEQYF
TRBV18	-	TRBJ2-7	TGTGCCAGCTCACCACCAACAACTATCTACGAGCAGTACTTC	CASSPPTTIYEQYF
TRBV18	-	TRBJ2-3	TGTGCCAGCTCACCAGATACGTACACAGATACGCAGTATTTT	CASSPDTYTDTQYF
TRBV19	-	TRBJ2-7	TGTGCCAGTAGCAAGGGGCAGGGGTCCTACGAGCAGTACTTC	CASSKGQGSYEQYF
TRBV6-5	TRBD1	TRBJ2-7	TGTGCCAGCAGTTACTCGCCGGGACAGGGTGGTTCCATTATGTACGAGCAGTACTTC	CASSYSPGQGGSIMYEQYF
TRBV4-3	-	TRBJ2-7	TGCGCCAGCAGCCAAGATCGGCCAGGGGCCTACGAGCAGTACTTC	CASSQDRPGAYEQYF
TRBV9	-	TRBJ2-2	TGTGCCAGCAGCTCTCTTATGGAGGACTTGTTTTTT	CASSSLMEDLFF
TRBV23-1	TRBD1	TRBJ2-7	TGCGCCAGCAGTCAAAACGGACAGGACTACGAGCAGTACTTC	CASSQNGQDYEQYF
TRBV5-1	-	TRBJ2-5	TGCGCCAGCAGCTTGGAACCCCGTGGAGAGACCCAGTACTTC	CASSLEPRGETQYF
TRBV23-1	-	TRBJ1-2	TGCGCCAGCGTTTACAGGAGCTACACCTTC	CASVYRSYTF